This TCR beta chain came from a study of CD8 T cells in ankylosing spondylitis (dated by TCRdb to about 2017). Background for the entire study: The study set out to find disease-linked TCR variants by profiling T cell receptor beta repertoires in ankylosing spondylitis patients and healthy donors. The full study cohort was made up of about two dozen ankylosing spondylitis patients and more than 90 healthy donors. Peripheral blood was sampled, and synovial fluid was additionally collected from ankylosing spondylitis patients.

The paper as a whole reports these results and caveats: Some TCR beta motif variants had previously been reported in synovial fluid and blood of reactive arthritis patients, which suggested common disease-initiation mechanisms. The disease-linked clones had a CD8+ phenotype and were found at relatively low frequencies in peripheral blood. Significant enrichment of the disease-linked clones was reported in matched synovial fluid samples from ankylosing spondylitis patients. A TCR beta motif of roughly 8 highly homologous amino acid variants appeared characteristic of blood from ankylosing spondylitis patients.

V and J lose 0 bases and 6 bases, and a span of 25 bases separates them. The CDR3 sequence holds 19 residues, the cysteine and phenylalanine included. The CDR3 DNA has 57 bases and is translated from base 1. CDR1 and CDR2 (LNHNV, YYDKDF) derive from the germline V gene (reference sequence). This clonotype showed up many times. It lacks a known antigen. No much larger clone is present one base from it, and per-base qualities are unavailable. Data came from an Illumina HiSeq 2500. TCR beta libraries were prepared by quantitative 5'-RACE with molecular barcodes. The study's own analysis went as follows. A new computational method based on a probabilistic model of VDJ rearrangement was used to identify disease-linked TCR variants. TCRdb's own reprocessing of the public reads used fastp at Q25 and MiXCR and kept productive beta chains. Each CDR3 protein gets just one entry, which takes the most common genes and DNA from the rows behind it. The V and J calls were not made by the authors but by TCRdb's processing. The sample contains 200,000 or so distinct CDR3 sequences, 20% to 30% of them found a single time. Together, the top ten hold approximately 6.6% of the sample.

The sample was blood, either unsorted or a sorted T cell fraction (not recorded which). The V gene is TRBV15 and the J gene is TRBJ2-3; no D gene is confidently identified. The receptor comes from a male donor with ankylosing spondylitis or in good health (not recorded which). CDR3 region: CATSRDKGGRRMTVDTQYF. DNA sequence: TGTGCCACCAGCAGAGATAAGGGTGGACGTAGGATGACCGTTGATACGCAGTATTTT.